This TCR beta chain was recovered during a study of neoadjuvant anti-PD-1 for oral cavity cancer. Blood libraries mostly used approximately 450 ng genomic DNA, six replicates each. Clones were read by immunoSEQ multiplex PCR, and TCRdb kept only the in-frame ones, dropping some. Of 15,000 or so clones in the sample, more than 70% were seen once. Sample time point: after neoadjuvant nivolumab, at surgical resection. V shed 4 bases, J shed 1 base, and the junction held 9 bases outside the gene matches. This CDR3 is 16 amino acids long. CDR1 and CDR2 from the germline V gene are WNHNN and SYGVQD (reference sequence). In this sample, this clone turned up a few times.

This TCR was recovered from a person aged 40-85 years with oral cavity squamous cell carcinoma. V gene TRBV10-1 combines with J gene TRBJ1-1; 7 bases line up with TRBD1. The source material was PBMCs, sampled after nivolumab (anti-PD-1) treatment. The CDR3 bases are TGCGCCAGCAGTGCGCGACAGGGTAGTGGGAACACTGAAGCTTTCTTT. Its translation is CASSARQGSGNTEAFF.